This T cell receptor (beta chain) appears in the sequencing data of a study of T cell changes during pregnancy in multiple sclerosis. Repertoires were generated with immunoSEQ multiplex PCR, while TCRdb's copy carries only in-frame clones and drops some. The table lists around 20,000 clones, about 88% of them singletons. The length of the CDR3 is 15 residues. With 9 bases clipped from V and 0 bases from J, the junction kept 5 bases outside the gene matches. Germline assignment: CDR1 ENHRY and CDR2 SYGVKD. Material: CD8+ T cells from peripheral blood mononuclear cells, obtained in the second trimester of pregnancy. The chain recombines TRBV10-3 with TRBJ2-2; 9 bases are shared with TRBD1. This clonotype originated in a female donor in good health, enrolled as a control in a pregnancy study. CDR3: CAIQGAETNTGELFF. The CDR3 DNA sequence: TGTGCCATACAGGGGGCCGAAACGAACACCGGGGAGCTGTTTTTT.